Listed below are T cell receptor beta chains from one sample, sequenced in a study of shared clonotypes between healthy human individuals. The assay was immunoSEQ multiplex PCR, and TCRdb's table has in-frame clones only and misses some. The sample shows 2 million to 3 million clones, roughly 93% of them seen only once. Sequenced input: naive CD4+ T cells from PBMCs. Receptors were obtained from a man younger than 35 in good health. Some clones in this sample may be carry-over from other donors' samples. CDR3s leave out the opening cysteine and the closing phenylalanine or tryptophan.

J,V,CDR3
TRBJ1-4,TRBV4-1,ASSQIQLNEKLF
TRBJ2-2,TRBV1,TSSQIQETGELF
TRBJ1-3,TRBV11-2,ASRRPASGNTIY
TRBJ1-4,TRBV29-1,SVGLPLNEKLF
TRBJ2-5,TRBV7-9,ASSKTAQETQY
TRBJ2-2,TRBV28,ASSRDRRNTGELF
TRBJ2-1,TRBV19,ASSIPPFAGGHNEQF
TRBJ2-1,TRBV5-1,ASSSQGNSYNEQF
TRBJ1-1,TRBV27,ASSLSLNTEAF
TRBJ1-2,TRBV4-1,ASSLQGQYYGYT
TRBJ1-2,TRBV5-4,ASSRDSTANYGYT